Listed below are T cell receptor beta chains from one sample, sequenced in a study of T cells in Graves' hyperthyroidism and ophthalmopathy. MiXCR, run by TCRdb on the multiplex PCR reads, gives a single entry per CDR3 protein. The sample holds approximately 610,000 distinct CDR3 sequences, roughly 15% seen once. The sample taken for sequencing was blood. Receptor source: a woman between 40 and 55 years old with Graves' ophthalmopathy. Both conserved end residues are part of each CDR3. Fields, in order: clone size, D gene, J gene, CDR3 length, V gene, CDR3 protein, CDR3 DNA. The D gene is left open where the match is weak. Clone size is shown for a subset of rows, as once, few, many or a class of expanded clone.

>many|.|TRBJ2-2|14|TRBV12-3/TRBV12-4
CASSLRDGAGELFF
TGTGCCAGCAGTTTGCGGGATGGGGCCGGGGAGCTGTTTTTT
>many|.|TRBJ2-7|16|TRBV6-1
CASSEALAGSSYEQYF
TGTGCCAGCAGTGAAGCGCTTGCAGGAAGCTCCTACGAGCAGTACTTC
>many|TRBD2|TRBJ2-1|16|TRBV5-1
CASSLAGGQSYNEQFF
TGCGCCAGCAGCTTGGCGGGGGGGCAATCCTACAATGAGCAGTTCTTC
>many|.|TRBJ1-1|13|TRBV12-3/TRBV12-4
CASQGAGITEAFF
TGTGCCTCCCAGGGAGCTGGTATCACTGAAGCTTTCTTT
>.|TRBD2|TRBJ2-2|20|TRBV25-1
CASSYPLGLAGRPNTGELFF
TGTGCCAGCAGCTACCCCCTGGGACTAGCGGGGCGACCGAACACCGGGGAGCTGTTTTTT
>.|.|TRBJ1-5|13|TRBV24-1
CATSDFSNQPQHF
TGTGCCACCAGTGATTTCAGCAATCAGCCCCAGCATTTT
>.|.|TRBJ2-4|14|TRBV12-3/TRBV12-4
CTSSEPLGKNIQYF
TGTACCAGCAGTGAGCCTTTGGGGAAAAACATTCAGTACTTC
>many|.|TRBJ1-5|14|TRBV12-3/TRBV12-4
CASSPQGSNQPQHF
TGTGCCAGCAGCCCCCAAGGAAGCAATCAGCCCCAGCATTTT
>many|.|TRBJ2-7|13|TRBV15
CATSRVGPYEQYF
TGTGCCACCAGCAGAGTTGGCCCCTACGAGCAGTACTTC
>many|.|TRBJ1-3|15|TRBV6-1
CASSERGRLGNTIYF
TGTGCCAGCAGTGAAAGGGGACGGCTTGGAAACACCATATATTTT
>.|TRBD1|TRBJ1-2|12|TRBV12-3/TRBV12-4
CASSRGLEGYTF
TGTGCCAGCAGTAGGGGGCTGGAAGGCTACACCTTC
>many|.|TRBJ2-2|13|TRBV20-1
CSARQPGGGELFF
TGCAGTGCTAGACAGCCCGGGGGCGGGGAGCTGTTTTTT
>.|TRBD2|TRBJ2-7|19|TRBV3-1
CASTQGRALRTSGPYEQYF
TGTGCCAGCACCCAAGGAAGGGCCCTGCGGACTAGCGGCCCCTACGAGCAGTACTTC
>many|.|TRBJ2-5|13|TRBV28
CASSTTAQETQYF
TGTGCCAGCAGTACGACAGCCCAAGAGACCCAGTACTTC
>.|TRBD2|TRBJ2-2|19|TRBV6-2/TRBV6-3
CASSYSPTSGRAGTGELFF
TGTGCCAGCAGTTACTCCCCGACTAGCGGGAGGGCCGGGACCGGGGAGCTGTTTTTT
>many|TRBD1|TRBJ2-5|17|TRBV20-1
CSARFGATGELRETQYF
TGCAGTGCTAGATTTGGGGCGACAGGGGAACTTAGAGAGACCCAGTACTTC
>many|TRBD2|TRBJ2-7|16|TRBV28
CASGPPGLARLHEQYF
TGTGCCAGCGGTCCACCGGGACTAGCTCGGTTGCACGAGCAGTACTTC
>few|.|TRBJ1-2|14|TRBV12-3/TRBV12-4
CASSPSGRNYGYTF
TGTGCCAGCAGCCCCAGCGGGCGGAACTATGGCTACACCTTC
>.|.|TRBJ1-2|15|TRBV7-9
CASSFSDTGNYGYTF
TGTGCCAGCAGCTTTAGTGACACGGGTAACTATGGCTACACCTTC
>many|.|TRBJ2-7|14|TRBV12-3/TRBV12-4
CASSSTRDPYEQYF
TGTGCCAGCAGTTCTACCAGGGATCCCTACGAGCAGTACTTC
>.|.|TRBJ2-4|15|TRBV4-2
CASSQGGLDGNIQYF
TGTGCCAGCAGCCAAGGAGGGCTAGATGGAAACATTCAGTACTTC
>few|.|TRBJ2-4|15|TRBV7-2
CASSLAPWAKNIRYF
TGTGCCAGCAGCTTAGCCCCTTGGGCCAAAAACATTCGGTACTTC
>many|TRBD1|TRBJ2-7|17|TRBV12-3/TRBV12-4
CASSRGQGAAFVYEQYF
TGTGCCAGCAGCCGGGGACAGGGGGCCGCGTTTGTCTACGAGCAGTACTTC
>few|.|TRBJ2-4|15|TRBV2
CASSQLPSLKNIQYF
TGTGCCAGCAGCCAGCTACCTTCTCTGAAAAACATTCAGTACTTC
>.|.|TRBJ2-2|14|TRBV14
CASSPGLLTGELFF
TGTGCCAGCAGCCCGGGACTGTTAACCGGGGAGCTGTTTTTT
>many|TRBD1|TRBJ1-2|15|TRBV24-1
CATSDRTGGVYGYTF
TGTGCCACCAGTGACCGGACAGGGGGGGTCTATGGCTACACCTTC
>many|.|TRBJ2-1|15|TRBV20-1
CSARGVANSYNEQFF
TGCAGTGCTAGAGGGGTAGCGAACTCCTACAATGAGCAGTTCTTC
>.|TRBD2|TRBJ2-2|14|TRBV12-3/TRBV12-4
CASRLAGGGGELFF
TGTGCCAGCAGACTAGCGGGAGGTGGCGGGGAGCTGTTTTTT
>.|.|TRBJ1-5|14|TRBV6-1
CASSGREGDQPQHF
TGTGCCAGCAGTGGTCGGGAGGGGGATCAGCCCCAGCATTTT
>few|TRBD1|TRBJ1-1|13|TRBV6-1
CASSRNEDRQAFF
TGTGCCAGCAGCCGAAATGAGGACAGGCAAGCTTTCTTT
>.|TRBD1|TRBJ2-7|15|TRBV19
CASSGPGDRVYEQYF
TGTGCCAGTAGTGGACCCGGCGACAGGGTCTACGAGCAGTACTTC
>.|TRBD1|TRBJ1-2|17|TRBV11-2
CASSLKLGGTGAYGYTF
TGTGCCAGCAGCTTAAAACTGGGAGGGACAGGGGCTTATGGCTACACCTTC
>many|TRBD1|TRBJ2-7|14|TRBV6-1
CASSDGTDPYEQYF
TGTGCCAGCAGTGACGGGACAGATCCCTACGAGCAGTACTTC
>many|TRBD1|TRBJ2-7|17|TRBV6-5
CASRAVRTGGSSYEQYF
TGTGCCAGCAGGGCTGTCAGGACAGGGGGCAGCTCCTACGAGCAGTACTTC
>many|TRBD1|TRBJ1-2|16|TRBV12-3/TRBV12-4
CASSPRGGQGIYGYTF
TGTGCCAGCAGCCCGCGAGGGGGCCAGGGCATCTATGGCTACACCTTC
>many|.|TRBJ1-5|13|TRBV12-3/TRBV12-4
CASSSAGVKPQHF
TGTGCCAGCAGTAGTGCAGGGGTGAAGCCCCAGCATTTT
>many|.|TRBJ2-7|17|TRBV5-6
CASSFESSGAISYEQYF
TGTGCCAGCAGCTTTGAGTCCTCGGGGGCCATCTCCTACGAGCAGTACTTC
>few|.|TRBJ2-7|15|TRBV20-1
CSAAGSLQGTYEQYF
TGCAGTGCTGCCGGGTCCCTTCAAGGCACCTACGAGCAGTACTTC
>many|TRBD1|TRBJ2-7|16|TRBV2
CASSEQGVTYSYEQYF
TGTGCCAGCAGTGAACAGGGGGTCACCTACTCCTACGAGCAGTACTTC
>many|TRBD1|TRBJ1-5|14|TRBV6-8
CARFNRGWNQPQHF
TGTGCCAGATTCAACAGGGGGTGGAATCAGCCCCAGCATTTT
>.|.|TRBJ1-3|15|TRBV28
CASNALTASGNTIYF
TGTGCCAGCAACGCCCTGACGGCCTCTGGAAACACCATATATTTT
>many|.|TRBJ1-5|14|TRBV2
CASSEVTDNQPQHF
TGTGCCAGCAGTGAAGTGACAGATAATCAGCCCCAGCATTTT
>many|.|TRBJ1-3|18|TRBV5-1
CASSSFPPGRLSGNTIYF
TGCGCCAGCAGCTCCTTTCCCCCGGGACGGCTCTCTGGAAACACCATATATTTT
>.|.|TRBJ2-2|13|TRBV20-1
CSARDGRTGELFF
TGCAGTGCTAGAGATGGGCGGACCGGGGAGCTGTTTTTT
>few|.|TRBJ1-6|13|TRBV20-1
CSAPSDQNSPLHF
TGCAGTGCCCCCTCCGACCAGAATTCACCCCTCCACTTT
>many|.|TRBJ1-3|11|TRBV6-1
CASTGEGTIYF
TGTGCCAGCACCGGGGAAGGCACCATATATTTT
>many|TRBD1|TRBJ2-7|14|TRBV6-5
CATKGGTGDYEQYF
TGTGCCACCAAAGGAGGGACAGGGGACTACGAGCAGTACTTC
>many|.|TRBJ2-7|13|TRBV29-1
CSVTAGFTYEQYF
TGCAGCGTTACAGCCGGGTTTACCTACGAGCAGTACTTC
>many|.|TRBJ1-1|13|TRBV30
CAWSQGSGTEAFF
TGTGCCTGGAGCCAGGGGAGCGGCACTGAAGCTTTCTTT
>many|.|TRBJ2-7|12|TRBV6-2/TRBV6-3
CASSQPQGKQYF
TGTGCCAGCAGTCAACCGCAGGGGAAGCAGTACTTC
>many|.|TRBJ1-1|16|TRBV20-1
CSATTGRGGMNTEAFF
TGCAGTGCGACAACAGGGCGTGGGGGCATGAACACTGAAGCTTTCTTT
>few|.|TRBJ2-3|12|TRBV19
CATGGPMDTQYF
TGTGCCACCGGAGGGCCCATGGATACGCAGTATTTT